These 29 T cell receptor beta chains were sequenced from one sample in a study of shared clonotypes between healthy human individuals. Only in-frame clones appear in the TCRdb table, and some are missing; sequencing was by immunoSEQ multiplex PCR. The sample holds under 2,500,000 clones, approximately 96% seen once. The source material was naive CD4+ T cells sorted from blood. Sample subset: CD45RA+ positively selected. These receptors originate from a man aged 18 to 29 in good health.

The chain couples TRBV11-2 to TRBJ1-4; the D is unclear. The CDR3 totals 14 residues. Trimming stripped 0 bases from V and 4 bases from J, with 6 bases between. Germline values: CDR1 SGHAT, CDR2 FQNNGV. The CDR3 DNA reads TGTGCCAGCAGCTTAGAGGCGGGTAATGAAAAACTGTTTTTT. It encodes CASSLEAGNEKLFF.

The chain joins TRBV27 to TRBJ2-7, with 11 bases that match TRBD2. This CDR3 contains 15 residues. V lost 2 bases to trimming and J lost 3 bases; unmatched junction nucleotides: 3. In germline, CDR1 is MNHEY, CDR2 SMNVEV (reference sequence). In nucleotides, the CDR3 is TGTGCCAGCAGTTTAAGACTAGCGGGGCTCTACGAGCAGTACTTC. This gives the protein CASSLRLAGLYEQYF.

This clone appeared a few times. Other DNA sequences within the sample encode an identical CDR3. The genes are TRBV7-2 and TRBJ2-7; no clear D gene. Germline V lookup: CDR1 SGHTA, CDR2 FQGNSA. The CDR3 contains 14 residues. V lost 1 base, J lost 0 bases, and 7 bases lay in between. Here the CDR3 reads CASSLVASSYEQYF. The CDR3 nucleotides read TGTGCCAGCAGCTTAGTTGCTAGCTCCTACGAGCAGTACTTC.

The chain uses TRBV5-1 and TRBJ2-3; 7 positions agree with TRBD1. Trimming removed 4 bases from V and 2 bases from J; junction bases left unmatched: 4. The CDR3 runs 14 residues. CDR1 is SGHRS and CDR2 is YFSETQ in the germline V gene. Here the CDR3 reads CASSTGQATDTQYF. DNA for the CDR3: TGCGCCAGCAGCACCGGACAGGCCACAGATACGCAGTATTTT.

This clone was observed a few times. V is TRBV28 and J is TRBJ2-5; D remains unclear. This CDR3 has 12 amino acids. The V gene lost 10 bases and the J gene lost 2 bases, with 11 bases spanning the gap. Germline CDR1 and CDR2: MDHEN and SYDVKM. CDR3 sequence (DNA): TGTGCCACCGCGACACGTCAAGAGACCCAGTACTTC. Its translation: CATATRQETQYF.

V and J are TRBV30 and TRBJ2-7; 8 bases align to TRBD1. Germline loops: CDR1 GTSNPN, CDR2 SVGIG (reference sequence). The CDR3 has 15 residues. The V and J ends lost 2 bases and 2 bases, in that order; junction bases with no gene match: 8. CDR3 bases: TGTGCCTGGAGTCCAGGGGGCGGTGGAGCCTACGAGCAGTACTTC. Its translation is CAWSPGGGGAYEQYF.

The J gene is TRBJ2-5, the V gene TRBV4-2; 10 bases align to TRBD2. There are 15 residues in the CDR3. The V gene end was trimmed by 4 bases and the J gene end by 1 base; junction bases not matched to a gene: 3. The germline V gene encodes CDR1 LGHNA and CDR2 YNFKEQ. CDR3 in amino acids: CASSRLAGGQETQYF. The CDR3 DNA reads as TGTGCCAGCAGCCGCTTAGCGGGGGGCCAAGAGACCCAGTACTTC.

The V and J genes are TRBV5-6 and TRBJ2-1; maybe TRBD1 (7 bases). Germline V gives CDR1 SGHDT, CDR2 YYEEEE. The V end was cut by 8 bases, the J end by 12 bases, with 15 bases between. The CDR3 totals 11 residues. DNA of the CDR3: TGTGCCAGTACCAGGGGGGTCGGGCAGTTCTTC. Protein product: CASTRGVGQFF.

The V gene is TRBV11-2, the J gene TRBJ1-4; possible D gene TRBD1, 5 bases. The CDR3 length is 17 residues. V was shortened by 5 bases and J by 4 bases, with 20 bases between the two germline ends. Germline loops: CDR1 SGHAT, CDR2 FQNNGV. In DNA, the CDR3 is TGTGCCAGCAGCACCAACCCCGGCAGGGCCTATAATGAAAAACTGTTTTTT. This codes for CASSTNPGRAYNEKLFF.

This clone occurred once. The V and J genes are TRBV5-6 and TRBJ2-6, with D hard to call. Trimming took off 4 bases at V and 4 bases at J, with 18 bases between the two ends. Germline lookup yields CDR1 SGHDT and CDR2 YYEEEE. CDR3 size: 17 residues. The CDR3: CASSPGFFGSGANVLTF. CDR3 bases: TGTGCCAGCAGCCCGGGTTTTTTTGGTTCAGGGGCCAACGTCCTGACTTTC.

V is TRBV4-1 and J is TRBJ2-3; 8 bases are shared with TRBD2. V was pared by 4 bases and J by 0 bases, with 9 bases of the junction left unmatched. This CDR3 region has 17 residues. Germline CDR1 is MGHRA and CDR2 is YSYEKL. CDR3 bases: TGCGCCAGCAGCCCCGCCTCGGGACTAGGAAGCACAGATACGCAGTATTTT. Translation gives CASSPASGLGSTDTQYF.

This chain joins TRBV18 and TRBJ2-1; 12 positions match TRBD2. This CDR3 comprises 14 residues. Germline assignment: CDR1 KGHSH and CDR2 LQKENI. The V gene end was trimmed by 3 bases and the J gene end by 10 bases; junction bases not matched to a gene: 4. The CDR3, as DNA: TGTGCCAGCTCACCGGGACTAGCGGGTATGGAGCAGTTCTTC. Its translation: CASSPGLAGMEQFF.

The chain joins TRBV9 to TRBJ2-1; D gene ambiguous. Per the germline V gene, CDR1 is SGDLS and CDR2 is YYNGEE. V was clipped by 4 bases and J by 9 bases, with 23 bases between them. The CDR3 consists of 16 residues. The CDR3 DNA reads TGTGCCAGCAGCCTGGCAGAATCGACTGGGGATTTTGAGCAGTTCTTC. Translation gives CASSLAESTGDFEQFF.

This chain connects TRBV9 to TRBJ2-5, with D maybe TRBD2 (5 bases). Trimming pared 1 base from V and 5 bases from J, leaving 12 bases between. Germline values: CDR1 SGDLS, CDR2 YYNGEE. CDR3 size: 14 residues. As DNA, the CDR3 is TGTGCCAGCAGCGTAACGGCGGGCGGGGAGACCCAGTACTTC. Encoded protein: CASSVTAGGETQYF.

V gene TRBV21-1 combines with J gene TRBJ2-3. TRBV21-1 is a known pseudogene. The CDR3 is 12 residues long. CDR3 coding DNA: TGTGCCAGCAGCAAGTTTACAGATACGCAGTATTTT. It encodes CASSKFTDTQYF.

V and J are TRBV29-1 and TRBJ2-3; maybe TRBD2 (8 bases). CDR3 length: 18 residues. Germline CDR1 reads SQVTM; CDR2 reads ANQGSEA. V lost 3 bases, J lost 1 base, and 23 bases lay in between. The CDR3 DNA follows: TGCAGCGTTGAGGAAGGGGGCGCAGCGGGAGCTCGCACAGATACGCAGTATTTT. Its translation: CSVEEGGAAGARTDTQYF.

CDR3 sequence reads: CASSLAGVKETQYF. Written as DNA, the CDR3 is TGCGCCAGCAGCTTAGCGGGAGTAAAAGAGACCCAGTACTTC. The rearrangement uses TRBV5-1 and TRBJ2-5; 8 bases are a match to TRBD2. CDR1 is SGHRS, CDR2 YFSETQ, per germline. V gave up 2 bases and J gave up 3 bases; unmatched junction bases: 3. The CDR3 loop spans 14 amino acids.

The V gene is TRBV6-5, the J gene TRBJ2-1, with TRBD2 as a possible D gene (6 bases). Trimming left V 6 bases short and J 6 bases short, with 12 bases between. Germline V gene data show CDR1 as MNHEY and CDR2 as SVGAGI. CDR3 length: 13 amino acids. The CDR3 region is CASRRGTLNEQFF. The CDR3 coding sequence is TGTGCCAGCAGACGCGGGACCCTCAATGAGCAGTTCTTC.

The gene calls are TRBV7-6 and TRBJ2-7, with D possibly matching TRBD1 (6 bases). The length of the CDR3 is 14 residues. Germline V gene sequence: CDR1 SGHVS, CDR2 FNYEAQ. Trimming removed 0 bases at V and 3 bases at J, with 9 bases between. The chain's CDR3 is CASSLAPGDYEQYF. For the CDR3, the DNA is TGTGCCAGCAGCTTAGCCCCAGGGGACTACGAGCAGTACTTC.

This clone was recorded once. The chain joins TRBV6-5 to TRBJ2-7; 7 nucleotides align to TRBD2. Germline V gene data show CDR1 as MNHEY and CDR2 as SVGAGI. The CDR3 extends over 16 amino acids. Unmatched junction bases numbered 9, after V lost 2 bases and J lost 2 bases. CDR3 region: CASSYGGRGSTYEQYF. The CDR3 DNA is TGTGCCAGCAGTTACGGTGGGCGCGGGAGCACCTACGAGCAGTACTTC.

The chain carries TRBV5-6 and TRBJ1-1, with TRBD1 as a possible D gene (5 bases). The germline CDR1 and CDR2 sequences are SGHDT and YYEEEE. The CDR3 extends over 16 amino acids. V lost 4 bases to trimming and J lost 1 base, with 17 bases between them. CDR3 sequence reads: CASSRGTYNKNTEAFF. The DNA of the CDR3 is TGTGCCAGCAGCCGAGGGACGTACAATAAGAACACTGAAGCTTTCTTT.

The chain uses TRBV7-2 and TRBJ2-5; D may be TRBD2 (5 bases). Looked up from germline, CDR1 is SGHTA and CDR2 is FQGNSA. V was pared by 5 bases and J by 4 bases, with 8 bases between. CDR3 length: 12 residues. CDR3 DNA: TGTGCCAGCAGCACTAGTGGAGAGACCCAGTACTTC. Translated: CASSTSGETQYF. Combining the CDR3 with reference TRBV7-2 and TRBJ2-5 gives the whole variable domain GAGVSQSPSNKVTEKGKDVELRCDPISGHTALYWYRQSLGQGLEFLIYFQGNSAPDKSGLPSDRFSAERTGGSVSTLTIQRTQQEDSAVYLCASSTSGETQYFGPGTRLLVL.

The chain couples TRBV6-1 to TRBJ2-7, with D tentatively TRBD2 (5 bases). The V end lost 8 bases, the J end lost 5 bases, and 16 bases lay between the germline ends. The CDR3 consists of 13 residues. The germline V gene encodes CDR1 MNHNS and CDR2 SASEGT. For the CDR3, the DNA is TGTGCCAGCGGGGAGTGGCAGACGGACGAGCAGTACTTC. Its protein is CASGEWQTDEQYF.

This sequence joins TRBV2 and TRBJ2-7; D possibly uses TRBD1 or TRBD2 (5 bases each). The CDR3 is 14 residues long. Trimming stripped 3 bases from V and 6 bases from J, with 15 bases between. CDR1 SNHLY and CDR2 FYNNEI come from the germline V gene. The CDR3 here is CASSDQGPPFEQYF. DNA of the CDR3: TGTGCCAGCAGTGATCAGGGACCGCCCTTCGAGCAGTACTTC.

The chain links TRBV5-1 to TRBJ2-7; no definite D call. V lost 4 bases and J lost 5, with 16 bases in between. Germline assignment: CDR1 SGHRS and CDR2 YFSETQ. The CDR3 is made up of 14 amino acids. CDR3 residues: CASSLVSGPNEQYF. The CDR3 DNA is TGCGCCAGCAGCCTAGTCAGTGGTCCCAACGAGCAGTACTTC.

There are a few counts of this clone. The V call is TRBV5-4, the J call TRBJ1-1, with 10 positions matching TRBD1. This CDR3 is built from 16 residues. J lost 3 bases, V lost 4 bases, and 9 bases had no gene match. Germline V gene data show CDR1 as SGHNT and CDR2 as YYREEE (reference sequence). This CDR3 reads CASSPTLDRGHTEAFF. Here the CDR3 DNA reads TGTGCCAGCAGCCCAACTCTCGACAGGGGGCACACTGAAGCTTTCTTT.

The chain recombines TRBV19 with TRBJ2-5; TRBD2 agrees at 7 bases. CDR3 length: 15 amino acids. The trim removed 5 bases at V and 1 base at J, leaving 7 bases unmatched. In germline, CDR1 is LNHDA, CDR2 SQIVND (reference sequence). The CDR3 region is CASSRTSGGQETQYF. The CDR3 nucleotides are TGTGCCAGTAGTCGGACTAGTGGGGGCCAAGAGACCCAGTACTTC.

The rearrangement joins TRBV7-8 to TRBJ1-5; D gene unclear. The ends were cut back, 1 base at V and 4 bases at J, with 8 bases in the middle. This CDR3 spans 14 amino acids. Germline assignment: CDR1 SGHVS and CDR2 FQNEAQ. The CDR3 bases are TGTGCCAGCAGCTTAGTGTCAGGTAATCAGCCCCAGCATTTT. Its translation: CASSLVSGNQPQHF. Filled out from reference TRBV7-8 and TRBJ1-5, the complete variable domain reads GAGVSQSPRYKVAKRGQDVALRCDPISGHVSLFWYQQALGQGPEFLTYFQNEAQLDKSGLPSDRFFAERPEGSVSTLKIQRTQQEDSAVYLCASSLVSGNQPQHFGDGTRLSIL.

This chain joins TRBV6-6 and TRBJ1-3, with D perhaps matching TRBD1 (6 bases). V dropped 5 bases and J dropped 6 bases, with 17 bases sitting between them. CDR3 size: 15 residues. Germline V gives CDR1 MNHNY, CDR2 SVGAGI (reference sequence). The CDR3 region has the DNA TGTGCCAGCAGTCCCTTGGGGCAGGGGACAAACACCATATATTTT. This translates into CASSPLGQGTNTIYF.